Listed below are T cell receptor beta chains from one sample, sequenced in a study of blood T cell repertoires in COVID-19. Here immunoSEQ multiplex PCR was the method, and the copy in TCRdb shows in-frame clones only, minus some. The table has 120,000 or so clones, approximately 68% seen once; the top ten hold 7.6%. The source material was peripheral blood. These receptors came from an older woman with acute or convalescent COVID-19. The CDR3 runs from the conserved cysteine through the conserved F or W. The D gene is left open where the match is weak. The listing skips clone size in some rows; elsewhere it reads once, few, many or a size class.

length: 13; J: TRBJ1-3; D: -; V: TRBV7-9; size: -; CDR3: CASSLSAGNTIYF; DNA: TGTGCCAGCAGCTTAAGCGCTGGAAACACCATATATTTT
length: 13; J: TRBJ1-1; D: TRBD1; V: TRBV7-8; size: -; CDR3: CASSLSMDREAFF; DNA: TGTGCCAGCAGCTTATCCATGGACAGGGAAGCTTTCTTT
length: 15; J: TRBJ1-6; D: TRBD1; V: TRBV3-1/TRBV3-2; size: -; CDR3: CASSFGQETLSPLHF; DNA: TGTGCCAGCAGCTTCGGACAGGAGACACTTTCACCCCTCCACTTT
length: 14; J: TRBJ1-1; D: TRBD1; V: TRBV2; size: few; CDR3: CASRGQGGNTEAFF; DNA: TGTGCCAGCAGAGGACAGGGGGGAAACACTGAAGCTTTCTTT
length: 14; J: TRBJ1-3; D: -; V: TRBV7-9; size: -; CDR3: CASSPGGAGNTIYF; DNA: TGTGCCAGCAGCCCTGGGGGGGCCGGAAACACCATATATTTT
length: 13; J: TRBJ2-1; D: TRBD2; V: TRBV28; size: -; CDR3: CASRASGVGEQFF; DNA: TGTGCCAGCAGGGCTAGCGGAGTGGGTGAGCAGTTCTTC
length: 15; J: TRBJ1-5; D: TRBD1; V: TRBV10-3; size: -; CDR3: CAISGTGNSNQPQHF; DNA: TGTGCCATCAGCGGGACAGGGAATAGCAATCAGCCCCAGCATTTT
length: 14; J: TRBJ1-4; D: -; V: TRBV28; size: -; CDR3: CASSLPSGNEKLFF; DNA: TGTGCCAGCAGTTTACCCTCAGGGAATGAAAAACTGTTTTTT
length: 15; J: TRBJ2-2; D: TRBD1; V: TRBV30; size: few; CDR3: CAWSPGTGGTGELFF; DNA: TGTGCCTGGAGTCCCGGGACAGGGGGAACCGGGGAGCTGTTTTTT
length: 15; J: TRBJ2-5; D: -; V: TRBV9; size: -; CDR3: CASSVRGARRETQYF; DNA: TGTGCCAGCAGCGTAAGAGGCGCCCGGAGGGAGACCCAGTACTTC
length: 11; J: TRBJ1-1; D: -; V: TRBV6-5; size: -; CDR3: CASSYGGAAFF; DNA: TGTGCCAGCAGTTATGGAGGTGCGGCTTTCTTT
length: 17; J: TRBJ1-3; D: -; V: TRBV21-1; size: -; CDR3: CASSKALNRGKGNTIYF; DNA: TGTGCCAGCAGCAAAGCGCTTAACAGGGGAAAGGGAAACACCATATATTTT
length: 14; J: TRBJ2-5; D: -; V: TRBV29-1; size: -; CDR3: CSVQWLGSQETQYF; DNA: TGCAGCGTCCAGTGGTTGGGGAGTCAAGAGACCCAGTACTTC
length: 14; J: TRBJ1-5; D: -; V: TRBV2; size: -; CDR3: CASLRTGGNQPQHF; DNA: TGTGCCAGTCTACGAACCGGGGGGAATCAGCCCCAGCATTTT
length: 15; J: TRBJ1-3; D: -; V: TRBV2; size: -; CDR3: CASSGGSEAGNTIYF; DNA: TGTGCCAGCAGTGGTGGGTCGGAGGCGGGAAACACCATATATTTT
length: 15; J: TRBJ2-5; D: TRBD2; V: TRBV10-1; size: -; CDR3: CASSRLAGPQETQYF; DNA: TGCGCCAGCAGTCGACTAGCGGGGCCCCAAGAGACCCAGTACTTC
length: 14; J: TRBJ1-1; D: TRBD1; V: TRBV11-3; size: -; CDR3: CASSTGQGSTEAFF; DNA: TGTGCCAGCAGCACCGGACAGGGCAGTACTGAAGCTTTCTTT
length: 13; J: TRBJ2-5; D: TRBD2; V: TRBV7-9; size: -; CDR3: CASSLSTSATQYF; DNA: TGTGCCAGCAGCTTGAGTACTAGCGCGACCCAGTACTTC
length: 14; J: TRBJ1-6; D: -; V: TRBV7-9; size: few; CDR3: CASSPGNYNSPLHF; DNA: TGTGCCAGCAGCCCCGGGAACTATAATTCACCCCTCCACTTT
length: 13; J: TRBJ2-1; D: -; V: TRBV19; size: -; CDR3: CASSIIRGSEQFF; DNA: TGTGCCAGTAGTATAATCAGGGGTTCTGAGCAGTTCTTC
length: 13; J: TRBJ1-4; D: TRBD1; V: TRBV19; size: -; CDR3: CASSKTGEEKLFF; DNA: TGTGCCAGTAGTAAGACAGGGGAAGAAAAACTGTTTTTT
length: 13; J: TRBJ2-5; D: -; V: TRBV19; size: -; CDR3: CASSIAGRETQYF; DNA: TGTGCCAGTAGTATAGCGGGTAGGGAGACCCAGTACTTC
length: 14; J: TRBJ2-7; D: -; V: TRBV3-1/TRBV3-2; size: few; CDR3: CASSQVYSFYEQYF; DNA: TGTGCCAGCAGCCAAGTGTACAGTTTCTACGAGCAGTACTTC
length: 15; J: TRBJ2-1; D: -; V: TRBV5-5; size: -; CDR3: CASSLGLAGKNEQFF; DNA: TGTGCCAGCAGCCTCGGACTGGCGGGGAAGAATGAGCAGTTCTTC
length: 14; J: TRBJ1-1; D: TRBD1; V: TRBV7-8; size: -; CDR3: CASSPYRGTDEAFF; DNA: TGTGCCAGCAGCCCTTACCGGGGGACAGACGAAGCTTTCTTT
length: 16; J: TRBJ2-2; D: -; V: TRBV5-1; size: -; CDR3: CASSLRGTSNTGELFF; DNA: TGCGCCAGCAGCCTTAGGGGGACCTCGAACACCGGGGAGCTGTTTTTT
length: 15; J: TRBJ1-4; D: -; V: TRBV10-3; size: -; CDR3: CAISVGNRQGEKLFF; DNA: TGTGCCATCAGTGTGGGGAACAGGCAGGGTGAAAAACTGTTTTTT
length: 12; J: TRBJ1-1; D: -; V: TRBV30; size: -; CDR3: CAWNRDKSEAFF; DNA: TGTGCCTGGAACAGGGATAAGTCTGAAGCTTTCTTT
length: 15; J: TRBJ1-4; D: TRBD1; V: TRBV3-1/TRBV3-2; size: few; CDR3: CASSLGTGGKEKLFF; DNA: TGTGCCAGCAGCCTGGGGACAGGGGGCAAGGAAAAACTGTTTTTT
length: 14; J: TRBJ1-5; D: -; V: TRBV5-8; size: once; CDR3: CASSLWRESQPQHF; DNA: TGTGCCAGCAGCTTGTGGAGGGAGAGTCAGCCCCAGCATTTT
length: 13; J: TRBJ1-2; D: TRBD1; V: TRBV2; size: few; CDR3: CASSVDRVYGYTF; DNA: TGTGCCAGCAGTGTAGACAGGGTATATGGCTACACCTTC
length: 14; J: TRBJ2-2; D: -; V: TRBV2; size: -; CDR3: CASKERTFTGELFF; DNA: TGTGCCAGCAAGGAGCGGACGTTCACCGGGGAGCTGTTTTTT
length: 13; J: TRBJ2-7; D: -; V: TRBV14; size: -; CDR3: CASSQDLRVEQYF; DNA: TGTGCCAGCAGCCAAGACTTGAGGGTGGAGCAGTACTTC
length: 16; J: TRBJ1-1; D: -; V: TRBV18; size: few; CDR3: CASSAYLPGGGTEAFF; DNA: TGTGCCAGCTCAGCGTACCTCCCCGGGGGTGGCACTGAAGCTTTCTTT
length: 17; J: TRBJ1-4; D: TRBD1; V: TRBV5-1; size: -; CDR3: CASSTAPLQGLSEKLFF; DNA: TGCGCCAGCAGCACGGCCCCGTTACAGGGGCTGAGTGAAAAACTGTTTTTT
length: 13; J: TRBJ2-5; D: -; V: TRBV5-5; size: once; CDR3: CASSLGREETQYF; DNA: TGTGCCAGCAGCTTGGGCAGGGAAGAGACCCAGTACTTC
length: 13; J: TRBJ1-1; D: TRBD1; V: TRBV28; size: -; CDR3: CASTPGQASSAFF; DNA: TGTGCCAGCACCCCGGGACAGGCCAGTTCAGCTTTCTTT
length: 13; J: TRBJ2-1; D: -; V: TRBV7-9; size: -; CDR3: CASSLGGHNEQFF; DNA: TGTGCCAGCAGCTTAGGCGGCCACAATGAGCAGTTCTTC
length: 16; J: TRBJ2-6; D: TRBD2; V: TRBV10-3; size: -; CDR3: CAISSGLAAGANVLTF; DNA: TGTGCCATCAGTTCCGGACTAGCAGCTGGGGCCAACGTCCTGACTTTC
length: 11; J: TRBJ2-3; D: -; V: TRBV18; size: -; CDR3: CASSPADTQYF; DNA: TGTGCCAGCTCACCAGCGGATACGCAGTATTTT
length: 14; J: TRBJ2-3; D: TRBD2; V: TRBV6-5; size: -; CDR3: CASSLAGERDTQYF; DNA: TGTGCCAGCAGTTTAGCGGGGGAGAGAGATACGCAGTATTTT
length: 16; J: TRBJ1-6; D: TRBD1; V: TRBV14; size: -; CDR3: CASSQGSGQGGSPLHF; DNA: TGTGCCAGCAGCCAAGGATCGGGACAGGGGGGATCACCCCTCCACTTT
length: 14; J: TRBJ2-3; D: TRBD2; V: TRBV11-2; size: few; CDR3: CASSRTRDRDTQYF; DNA: TGTGCCAGCAGCCGGACTAGGGATCGAGATACGCAGTATTTT
length: 15; J: TRBJ2-7; D: TRBD2; V: TRBV9; size: -; CDR3: CASSVAGGGLYEQYF; DNA: TGTGCCAGCAGCGTAGCGGGGGGGGGCCTCTACGAGCAGTACTTC
length: 19; J: TRBJ2-7; D: -; V: TRBV3-1/TRBV3-2; size: -; CDR3: CASSTSTTRGFRGASEQYF; DNA: TGTGCCAGCAGCACAAGTACCACTCGGGGTTTTCGGGGGGCCTCCGAGCAGTACTTC
length: 12; J: TRBJ1-1; D: -; V: TRBV6-5; size: many; CDR3: CASSLQGTEAFF; DNA: TGTGCCAGCAGTCTGCAGGGGACTGAAGCTTTCTTT
length: 13; J: TRBJ2-7; D: -; V: TRBV5-1; size: few; CDR3: CASTRGVSYEQYF; DNA: TGCGCCAGCACCCGCGGGGTCTCCTACGAGCAGTACTTC